This T cell receptor (beta chain) was observed in a study of blood T cell repertoires in COVID-19. In the study overall: PBMCs, B-cell-depleted T cells, or T cells were the source of the cDNA or gDNA that made up the material.

The data were produced by immunoSEQ multiplex PCR, yet TCRdb's version contains in-frame clones alone and is incomplete. The sample carries about 300,000 clones, about 87% recorded once. This clone was seen only once. CDR1 SGHTA and CDR2 FQGNSA come from the germline V gene. With 4 bases clipped from V and 4 bases from J, the junction kept 8 bases outside the gene matches. The CDR3 is 16 amino acids. The chain is built from TRBV7-2 and TRBJ2-2, with 8 bases aligning to TRBD2. Sequencing used peripheral blood. This clonotype was sampled from a man in his sixties or seventies with acute or convalescent COVID-19. CDR3 nucleotides: TGTGCCAGCAGCTCCGGGGGGGCCACGGGCACCGGGGAGCTGTTTTTT. Amino acids: CASSSGGATGTGELFF.